This T cell receptor (beta chain) was captured by sequencing in a study of regulatory T cells in long-lasting Graves disease. The TCR beta library used iRepertoire HTBI primers with Arm-PCR amplification of CDR3. Using its own MiXCR run on the multiplex PCR reads, TCRdb lists one record per CDR3 protein. The sample lists about 450,000 distinct CDR3 sequences, about 15% occurring once. Stated time point: newly diagnosed GD, antithyroid drugs for less than 3 months. PBMCs were the source of the RNA used for TCR sequencing. This clonotype came up many times. V lost 5 bases and J lost 4; bases outside the gene matches: 2. This CDR3 region has 14 residues. Germline V gives CDR1 SGHKS, CDR2 YYEKEE (reference sequence). In addition, the sample was reused for a study of T cells in Graves' hyperthyroidism and ophthalmopathy. According to that study: When the TCR CDR3 underwent first-round RT-PCR, the HTBI primer set was used.

V is TRBV5-5 and J is TRBJ2-1; 11 nucleotides line up with TRBD2. Sequenced material: peripheral blood mononuclear cells (PBMCs), taken at new diagnosis, from a patient treated with antithyroid drugs. The sequence was obtained from a woman between 50 and 59 years old with Graves disease. This chain's CDR3 is CASSGLAGYNEQFF. The DNA of the CDR3 is TGTGCCAGCAGTGGACTAGCGGGTTACAATGAGCAGTTCTTC.